These 23 T cell receptor beta chains originate from one sample sequenced in a study of Ad26.COV2.S vaccination and SARS-CoV-2 variants. Indicated treatment: 15 to 20 received Ad26.COV2.S at low or high dose, single or two shots; roughly 5 received placebo; per-sample allocation not given. Day 63 after the first vaccine or placebo injection was the time point for sampling. Method: immunoSEQ multiplex PCR; TCRdb's copy keeps in-frame clones and lacks some. The sample includes fewer than 500,000 clones, around nine tenths of them seen just once. Sample: peripheral blood, taken in a trial of Ad26.COV2.S vaccine versus placebo. These receptors were collected from a person aged 18-60 years who received the Ad26.COV2.S COVID-19 vaccine or a placebo.

The CDR3 DNA is TGTGCCATCAGTGAGTCGACCGGGAGGGCCCTCTCCTACGAGCAGTACTTC. Its protein is CAISESTGRALSYEQYF. The chain employs TRBV10-3 and TRBJ2-7; 8 positions agree with TRBD2. There are 17 residues in the CDR3. The V gene end was trimmed by 0 bases and the J gene end by 0 bases; junction bases not matched to a gene: 7. Germline CDR1 is ENHRY and CDR2 is SYGVKD.

V gene TRBV6-4 combines with J gene TRBJ1-2; the D is unclear. The CDR3 sequence is 13 residues long. The germline V gene has CDR1 MRHNA and CDR2 SNTAGT. Trimming stripped 3 bases from V and 4 bases from J, with 9 bases between. The CDR3 region has the DNA TGTGCCAGCAGTGAGAACCCTCTCTATGGCTACACCTTC. Its protein product is CASSENPLYGYTF.

The chain employs TRBV4-3 and TRBJ1-1; tentative D call: TRBD1 (5 bases). CDR1 and CDR2 from the germline V gene are LGHNA and YSLEER. There are 16 residues in the CDR3. V lost 0 bases to trimming and J lost 0 bases, with 11 bases between them. CDR3 sequence: CASSQEKGTVNTEAFF. The CDR3 DNA reads as TGCGCCAGCAGCCAAGAAAAGGGGACCGTGAACACTGAAGCTTTCTTT.

The V and J genes are TRBV7-6 and TRBJ2-5; 12 bases agree with TRBD2. Looked up from germline, CDR1 is SGHVS and CDR2 is FNYEAQ. The CDR3 extends over 16 amino acids. Unmatched junction bases numbered 3, after V lost 0 bases and J lost 4 bases. Here the CDR3 DNA reads TGTGCCAGCAGCTTAGCGACTAGCGGGAGTGGAGAGACCCAGTACTTC. Translating gives CASSLATSGSGETQYF. The full variable domain, rest sourced from reference TRBV7-6 and TRBJ2-5, is GAGVSQSPRYKVTKRGQDVALRCDPISGHVSLYWYRQALGQGPEFLTYFNYEAQQDKSGLPNDRFSAERPEGSISTLTIQRTEQRDSAMYRCASSLATSGSGETQYFGPGTRLLVL.

The chain combines TRBV5-4 with TRBJ2-3; weak D call: TRBD2 (7 bases). The CDR3 loop spans 18 amino acids. Germline lookup yields CDR1 SGHNT and CDR2 YYREEE (reference sequence). V lost 0 bases and J lost 6, with 23 bases in between. CDR3 region: CASSLDPRGAGDRDTQYF. The CDR3 nucleotides are TGTGCCAGCAGCTTGGACCCTCGGGGGGCGGGAGATAGGGATACGCAGTATTTT.

This sequence joins TRBV5-1 and TRBJ2-1; D may be TRBD2 (5 bases). The CDR3 has 13 residues. V lost 8 bases, J lost 0 bases, and 9 bases lay in between. In germline, CDR1 is SGHRS, CDR2 YFSETQ. The CDR3 nucleotides are TGCGCCAGTAGACGGGACTCCTACAATGAGCAGTTCTTC. This codes for CASRRDSYNEQFF.

This clone was recorded once. The V and J genes are TRBV7-9 and TRBJ1-5, with D possibly matching TRBD1 (5 bases). V lost 4 bases to trimming and J lost 6 bases, with 16 bases between them. The CDR3 length is 15 residues. The germline gives CDR1 SEHNR, CDR2 FQNEAQ (reference sequence). CDR3 nucleotide sequence: TGTGCCAGCAGCTGGGGGGACGGAACTGGTCAGCCCCAGCATTTT. This codes for CASSWGDGTGQPQHF.

The V gene is TRBV2, the J gene TRBJ2-1; 10 nucleotides align to TRBD2. Unmatched junction bases numbered 12, after V lost 2 bases and J lost 8 bases. This CDR3 region has 17 residues. Germline V CDR1 and CDR2: SNHLY, FYNNEI. This CDR3 reads CASSESWASGSLDEQFF. The CDR3 DNA reads as TGTGCCAGCAGTGAAAGTTGGGCTAGCGGGAGTTTGGATGAGCAGTTCTTC.

The V call is TRBV6-6, the J call TRBJ2-3, with 8 bases lining up with TRBD2. This CDR3 region has 16 residues. Losses at the gene ends were 5 bases for V and 5 bases for J; bases not matched to a gene: 12. Germline V CDR1 and CDR2: MNHNY, SVGAGI (reference sequence). The CDR3 DNA follows: TGTGCCAGCAGTCATCGGTCAGCGGGAGTGGGAGATACGCAGTATTTT. Its protein product is CASSHRSAGVGDTQYF.

The chain combines TRBV2 with TRBJ2-3; D is perhaps TRBD1 (6 bases). This CDR3 has 15 residues. The V gene's germline CDR1 is SNHLY and CDR2 FYNNEI. The germline V and J ends were trimmed by 7 bases and 0 bases, with 14 bases remaining between them. This CDR3 is CASTPGVSSTDTQYF. The CDR3 nucleotides are TGTGCCAGCACCCCAGGGGTGTCTAGCACAGATACGCAGTATTTT.

This sequence joins TRBV5-1 and TRBJ1-2; 11 bases fit TRBD1. The CDR3 has 14 amino acids. Germline V gene data show CDR1 as SGHRS and CDR2 as YFSETQ. The V and J ends lost 5 bases and 7 bases, in that order; junction bases with no gene match: 7. The CDR3 DNA reads as TGCGCCAGCAGAAACGGACAGGGGGCGAGTGGCTACACCTTC. Translation: CASRNGQGASGYTF.

The chain couples TRBV3-1 (or the pseudogene TRBV3-2) to TRBJ1-6, with D possibly being TRBD1 (5 bases). Germline CDR1 reads LGHDT; CDR2 reads YNNKEL (reference sequence). This CDR3 has 16 residues. V gave up 2 bases and J gave up 10 bases, with 18 bases separating them. CDR3 residues: CASSQMGGNMGSPLHF. CDR3 coding DNA: TGTGCCAGCAGCCAAATGGGGGGGAATATGGGGTCACCCCTCCACTTT.

The V and J genes are TRBV19 and TRBJ2-1; the match to TRBD1 covers 7 bases. The CDR3 is 14 amino acids. Germline V gives CDR1 LNHDA, CDR2 SQIVND (reference sequence). V dropped 2 bases and J dropped 4; count of bases not matched to a gene: 2. The CDR3 reads CASSIQGQYNEQFF. The CDR3 coding sequence is TGTGCCAGTAGTATACAGGGACAGTACAATGAGCAGTTCTTC.

This clone occurred a few times. The V and J genes are TRBV30 and TRBJ1-5; unclear D gene. This CDR3 spans 18 amino acids. V lost 3 bases and J lost 1, with 22 bases in between. Germline assignment: CDR1 GTSNPN and CDR2 SVGIG (reference sequence). CDR3: CAWRAAGVGYGSNQPQHF. The CDR3 DNA is TGTGCCTGGAGGGCAGCAGGAGTCGGGTATGGAAGCAATCAGCCCCAGCATTTT.

V and J are TRBV5-1 and TRBJ2-2; tentatively, D is TRBD1 or TRBD2 (7 bases each). V was cut by 4 bases and J by 8 bases, with 21 bases left in between. CDR3 size: 16 residues. CDR1 is SGHRS, CDR2 YFSETQ, per germline. DNA for the CDR3: TGCGCCAGCAGCCCGGTGACAGGGAGGGCGCCTGGGGAGCTGTTTTTT. It specifies CASSPVTGRAPGELFF. The entire variable domain, with the rest obtained from reference TRBV5-1 and TRBJ2-2, is as follows: KAGVTQTPRYLIKTRGQQVTLSCSPISGHRSVSWYQQTPGQGLQFLFEYFSETQRNKGNFPGRFSGRQFSNSRSEMNVSTLELGDSALYLCASSPVTGRAPGELFFGEGSRLTVL.

The chain uses TRBV5-1 and TRBJ1-6; D call uncertain. The CDR3 extends over 13 amino acids. Trimming removed 2 bases at V and 10 bases at J, with 10 bases between. Looked up from germline, CDR1 is SGHRS and CDR2 is YFSETQ. In DNA form, the CDR3 reads TGCGCCAGCAGCTTTGACGAAAGCTCACCCCTCCACTTT. Its translation: CASSFDESSPLHF.

V usage is TRBV5-4 and J usage is TRBJ2-4; 9 bases are shared with TRBD1. The CDR3 spans 13 residues. The V and J ends lost 4 bases and 9 bases, in that order; junction bases with no gene match: 5. The germline V gene has CDR1 SGHNT and CDR2 YYREEE (reference sequence). The CDR3 region is CASSIGTGSIQYF. CDR3 in DNA: TGTGCCAGCAGCATCGGGACAGGGAGCATTCAGTACTTC.

This chain links TRBV27 with TRBJ2-1; 13 bases fit TRBD2. The CDR3 is 13 residues long. After removal of 6 bases from V and 12 bases from J, the junction contained 5 bases not matched to a gene. Germline CDR1 is MNHEY and CDR2 is SMNVEV (reference sequence). The CDR3 bases are TGTGCCAGCAGACTAGCGGGAGGGCCCCGGCAGTTCTTC. It translates to CASRLAGGPRQFF.

The V call is TRBV9, the J call TRBJ1-2; D unresolved. V was pared by 4 bases and J by 2 bases, with 12 bases between. Germline-derived CDR1 and CDR2 are SGDLS and YYNGEE. The CDR3 consists of 14 residues. As DNA, the CDR3 is TGTGCCAGCAGCCCTGACCTGGCGAACTATGGCTACACCTTC. Its protein product is CASSPDLANYGYTF.

This clone was detected a few times. For the CDR3, the DNA is TGTGCCAGCAGCCCGCGGACAGGGAAGAACACCGGGGAGCTGTTTTTT. Translating gives CASSPRTGKNTGELFF. The chain carries TRBV11-3 and TRBJ2-2, with 8 positions matching TRBD1. Trimming removed 5 bases from V and 1 base from J; junction bases left unmatched: 6. The germline V gene encodes CDR1 SGHNT and CDR2 YENEEA. This CDR3 has 16 amino acids.

This chain joins TRBV9 and TRBJ2-2; no clear D gene. CDR3 length: 13 amino acids. Germline V gene lookup returns CDR1 SGDLS and CDR2 YYNGEE. V gave up 2 bases and J gave up 1 base, with 3 bases separating them. The DNA of the CDR3 is TGTGCCAGCAGCGTCGAGAACACCGGGGAGCTGTTTTTT. Protein product: CASSVENTGELFF.

This sequence joins TRBV7-9 and TRBJ1-2, with D maybe TRBD1 (6 bases). The CDR3 contains 15 residues. V lost 1 base and J lost 2, with 11 bases in between. In germline, CDR1 is SEHNR, CDR2 FQNEAQ (reference sequence). The CDR3 DNA follows: TGTGCCAGCAGCTTAGTGGGACATGTCAACTATGGCTACACCTTC. Amino acid sequence: CASSLVGHVNYGYTF.

This chain connects TRBV7-3 to TRBJ2-5; D remains ambiguous. The CDR3 extends over 16 amino acids. V was trimmed by 1 base and J by 1 base, leaving 13 bases between them. Germline values: CDR1 SGHTA, CDR2 FQGTGA. The CDR3 protein is CASSLSADVPQETQYF. In DNA form, the CDR3 reads TGTGCCAGCAGCTTAAGCGCGGACGTGCCCCAAGAGACCCAGTACTTC.